This T cell receptor beta chain was recovered during a study of radiotherapy plus CTLA-4 blockade in lung cancer. Background on the study: There were objective responses in approximately 20% of patients, and around 31% had disease control.

This clone was recorded a few times. V lost 4 bases, J lost 0 bases, and 13 bases lay in between. This CDR3 has 16 amino acids. The germline gives CDR1 ENHRY, CDR2 SYGVKD. Lung cancer patients with chemo-refractory metastatic non-small-cell disease were given focal radiation plus CTLA-4 blockade with ipilimumab. Produced via immunoSEQ multiplex PCR; TCRdb's table is partial and in-frame only. The sample holds around 110,000 clones, approximately 87% seen once. The clonotype was recovered from a human donor with non-small cell lung cancer that progressed on radiotherapy plus ipilimumab. Some clones in this sample may be carry-over from other donors' samples. This material consisted of peripheral blood, taken from a patient treated with radiotherapy plus ipilimumab. This rearrangement joins TRBV10-3 to TRBJ2-1; the D call may be TRBD1 or TRBD2 (5 bases each). The DNA of the CDR3 is TGTGCCATCAGTGGTATTAGAGGGGCCTCCTACAATGAGCAGTTCTTC. Amino acids: CAISGIRGASYNEQFF.